The rows below give T cell receptor beta chains drawn from one sample of a study of cytomegalovirus exposure and HLA in healthy donors. Clones were read by immunoSEQ multiplex PCR, and TCRdb kept only the in-frame ones, dropping some. There are tens of thousands of clones in the sample, with about 11% held by the top ten. Source material: PBMCs. Source of these receptors: a woman aged 50 to 60 in good health and CMV-seropositive. CDR3s include the opening cysteine and the closing phenylalanine or tryptophan. D genes are given only for firm matches.

>TRBV4-3|TRBD1|TRBJ2-1
TGCGCCAGCAGCCAAGCACGGACAGGGGTAAACAATGAGCAGTTCTTC
CASSQARTGVNNEQFF
>TRBV4-1|.|TRBJ2-1
TGCGCCAGCAGCCAAGATACCCCCCTAGCAGCTTACAATGAGCAGTTCTTC
CASSQDTPLAAYNEQFF
>TRBV6-5|.|TRBJ1-5
TGTGCCAGCAGTTACTCGGGGGGTAGTCAGCCCCAGCATTTT
CASSYSGGSQPQHF
>TRBV9|TRBD1|TRBJ1-4
TGTGCCAGCAGCGCGGGACAGGGGGATGAAAAACTGTTTTTT
CASSAGQGDEKLFF
>TRBV2|TRBD1|TRBJ1-2
TGTGCCAGCAACATGAACGGACAGGGGGTGAGCTATGGCTACACCTTC
CASNMNGQGVSYGYTF
>TRBV4-1|.|TRBJ2-1
TGCGCCAGCAGCCAAGTCCTGAGCCAAATCTTCAATGAGCAGTTCTTC
CASSQVLSQIFNEQFF
>TRBV18|.|TRBJ1-1
TGTGCCAGCTCACCACAGGGGCAGAACACTGAAGCTTTCTTT
CASSPQGQNTEAFF
>TRBV18|.|TRBJ1-2
TGTGCCAGCTCACCACGGGAGAGGCACTATGGCTACACCTTC
CASSPRERHYGYTF
>TRBV18|TRBD1|TRBJ1-6
TGTGCCAGCTCACCAGTTGGACAGGGTGATTCACCCCTCCACTTT
CASSPVGQGDSPLHF
>TRBV6-1|.|TRBJ1-1
TGTGCCAGCACGAAAAGGATGACATTGAACACTGAAGCTTTCTTT
CASTKRMTLNTEAFF
>TRBV4-1|TRBD2|TRBJ2-7
TGCGCCAGCAGCCAAGTGCCGGGACTAGCGGTTCTCGAGGCTTTCTTC
CASSQVPGLAVLEAFF
>TRBV30|TRBD1|TRBJ2-5
TGTGCCTGGAGTGTCGGCGGGACAGGCGGTGAGACCCAGTACTTC
CAWSVGGTGGETQYF
>TRBV4-1|TRBD2|TRBJ2-1
TGCGCCAGCAGCCGCCCGGGGGAGGGGAACAATGAGCAGTTCTTC
CASSRPGEGNNEQFF
>TRBV9|.|TRBJ2-6
TGTGCCAGCAGCGGCGTGGCGGTGGCATATGGGGCCAACGTCCTGACTTTC
CASSGVAVAYGANVLTF
>TRBV25-1|.|TRBJ2-5
TGTGCCAGCAGTGAAGACTGGCCGCAAGAGACCCAGTACTTC
CASSEDWPQETQYF
>TRBV9|TRBD1|TRBJ1-4
TGTGCCAGCAGCGCAGGACAGGCAACTAATGAAAAACTGTTTTTT
CASSAGQATNEKLFF